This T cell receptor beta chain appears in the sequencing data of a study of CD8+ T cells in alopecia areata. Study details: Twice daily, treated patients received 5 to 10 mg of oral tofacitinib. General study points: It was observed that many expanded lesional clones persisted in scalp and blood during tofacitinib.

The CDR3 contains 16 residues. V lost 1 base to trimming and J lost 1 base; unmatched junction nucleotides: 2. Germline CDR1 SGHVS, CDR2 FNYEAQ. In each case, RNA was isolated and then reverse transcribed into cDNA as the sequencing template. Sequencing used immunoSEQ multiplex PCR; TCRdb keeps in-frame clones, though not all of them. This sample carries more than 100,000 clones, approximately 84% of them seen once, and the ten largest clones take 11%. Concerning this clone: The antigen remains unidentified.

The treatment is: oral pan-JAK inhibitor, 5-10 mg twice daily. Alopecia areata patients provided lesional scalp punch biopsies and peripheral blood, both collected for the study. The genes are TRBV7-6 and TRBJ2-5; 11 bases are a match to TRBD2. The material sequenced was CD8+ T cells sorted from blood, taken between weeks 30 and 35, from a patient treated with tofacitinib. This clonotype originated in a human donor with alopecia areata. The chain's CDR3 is CASSLETSGTQETQYF. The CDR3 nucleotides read TGTGCCAGCAGCTTAGAGACTAGCGGGACCCAAGAGACCCAGTACTTC.